This T cell receptor (beta chain) was identified during a study of blood T cell repertoires in COVID-19. Data came from immunoSEQ multiplex PCR; TCRdb stores just in-frame clones and leaves some out. The data contain about 200,000 clones, around 82% of them singletons. From germline, CDR1 is LNHDA and CDR2 SQIVND (reference sequence). This CDR3 contains 16 residues. The V and J ends lost 5 bases and 1 base, in that order; junction bases with no gene match: 8. Only a few counts were recorded for this clone. This TCR was sampled from a woman in her forties or fifties with acute COVID-19. The specimen was PBMCs or T cells enriched from blood (not recorded which). V usage is TRBV19 and J usage is TRBJ1-5; 7 positions match TRBD1. Here the CDR3 DNA reads TGTGCCAGTAGTTCGAGACAGGGCAGGAGCAATCAGCCCCAGCATTTT. It specifies CASSSRQGRSNQPQHF.